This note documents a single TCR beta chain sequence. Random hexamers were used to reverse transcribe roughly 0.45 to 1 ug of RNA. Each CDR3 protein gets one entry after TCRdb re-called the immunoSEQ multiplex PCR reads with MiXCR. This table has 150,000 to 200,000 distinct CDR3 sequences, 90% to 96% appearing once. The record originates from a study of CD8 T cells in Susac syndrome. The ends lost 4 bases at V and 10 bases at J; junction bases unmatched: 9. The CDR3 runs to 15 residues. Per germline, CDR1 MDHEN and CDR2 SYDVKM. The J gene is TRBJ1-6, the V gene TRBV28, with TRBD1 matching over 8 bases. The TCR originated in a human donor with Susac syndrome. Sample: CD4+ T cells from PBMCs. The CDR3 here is CASSSPGQGKSPLHF. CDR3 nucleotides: TGTGCCAGCAGTTCCCCAGGACAGGGAAAGTCACCCCTCCACTTT.